This entry is about one TCR beta chain. One end of the junction is discordant with germline, which a read error may explain. The sample comes from a study of control samples from healthy donors and cancer patients. Profiling relied on immunoSEQ multiplex PCR, and the TCRdb table lists in-frame clones only, not all of them. The sample shows 150,000 to 200,000 clones, about 91% of them seen only once. The CDR3 extends over 9 amino acids. Germline assignment: CDR1 WSHSY and CDR2 SAAADI. The chain couples TRBV10-2 to TRBJ2-5; 7 bases align to TRBD2. Sample: blood. The receptor's source is a woman between 40 and 55 years old in good health. As DNA, the CDR3 is TGCGCCAGCGAGGCGGGGGAAAACTTC. It yields the protein CASEAGENF.